A single sample gave rise to the 8 T cell receptor beta chains below, sequenced in a study of OX40 agonist ivuxolimab in advanced cancers. Library preparation used the immunoSEQ multiplex PCR assay. Imported from immuneACCESS, the table was reduced by TCRdb to in-frame sequences with V and J called. These copies leave out some clones; in studies compared against another copy, an unresolved V gene accounts for under half, and the cause of the remainder is not known. This sample is represented by some 50,000 clones; approximately 81% of them were singletons. The top ten clonotypes cover 4.5% to 5.5% of the sample. The sequences come from CD4+ or CD8+ T cells sorted from blood, collected in a trial of the OX40 agonist ivuxolimab. The origin of the receptors is an adult with an advanced solid tumor such as melanoma, head and neck, liver or kidney cancer.

This clone has just one count. The gene calls are TRBV4-2 and TRBJ2-7; the match to TRBD1 covers 8 bases. Germline CDR1 LGHNA, CDR2 YNFKEQ. Germline trimming cut 5 bases from V and 1 base from J; bases unmatched to any gene: 4. This CDR3 contains 14 residues. The CDR3 spells CASSSRTGSYEQYF. The CDR3 nucleotides are TGTGCCAGCAGCTCTCGGACAGGGTCCTACGAGCAGTACTTC.

The chain employs TRBV6-6 and TRBJ1-5; D is perhaps TRBD1 (5 bases). Germline V gene lookup returns CDR1 MNHNY and CDR2 SVGAGI (reference sequence). This CDR3 spans 15 amino acids. The V end was cut by 5 bases, the J end by 5 bases, with 16 bases between. The CDR3 coding sequence is TGTGCCAGCAGTATAGAGACAGCGGGAGATCAGCCCCAGCATTTT. This translates into CASSIETAGDQPQHF.

This sequence joins TRBV5-5 and TRBJ1-5, with D unresolved. Germline V gene lookup returns CDR1 SGHKS and CDR2 YYEKEE (reference sequence). The CDR3 extends over 15 amino acids. The V end lost 4 bases, the J end lost 0 bases, and 11 bases lay between the germline ends. The CDR3 coding sequence is TGTGCCAGCAGCCTGGACGGAAATAGCAATCAGCCCCAGCATTTT. It specifies CASSLDGNSNQPQHF.

The V and J genes are TRBV5-6 and TRBJ2-7; tentatively, D is TRBD1 or TRBD2 (5 bases each). The V gene lost 4 bases and the J gene lost 3 bases, with 14 bases spanning the gap. CDR1 is SGHDT and CDR2 is YYEEEE in the germline V gene. This CDR3 is built from 14 residues. CDR3: CASSPGRRLYEQYF. CDR3 coding DNA: TGTGCCAGCAGCCCGGGACGGAGACTCTACGAGCAGTACTTC.

The chain couples TRBV6-6 to TRBJ2-3; 7 bases agree with TRBD1. The junction had 1 base not matched to a gene; V was cut back by 2 bases and J by 2 bases. The CDR3 has 14 residues. Germline V gene data show CDR1 as MNHNY and CDR2 as SVGAGI (reference sequence). The CDR3 here is CASSYGTVTDTQYF. The CDR3 nucleotides are TGTGCCAGCAGTTACGGGACAGTCACAGATACGCAGTATTTT.

The rearrangement joins TRBV7-2 to TRBJ2-2; D is unresolved. In germline, CDR1 is SGHTA, CDR2 FQGNSA. The CDR3 is 14 residues long. V was shortened by 1 base and J by 2 bases, with 5 bases between the two germline ends. CDR3 DNA sequence: TGTGCCAGCAGCTTAGGACTTAACACCGGGGAGCTGTTTTTT. Amino acid sequence: CASSLGLNTGELFF. Together with reference TRBV7-2 and TRBJ2-2, the CDR3 gives the full variable domain: GAGVSQSPSNKVTEKGKDVELRCDPISGHTALYWYRQSLGQGLEFLIYFQGNSAPDKSGLPSDRFSAERTGGSVSTLTIQRTQQEDSAVYLCASSLGLNTGELFFGEGSRLTVL.

V is TRBV28 and J is TRBJ2-7, with no clear D. Per germline, CDR1 MDHEN and CDR2 SYDVKM. V was clipped by 1 base and J by 4 bases, with 8 bases between them. The CDR3 is 13 residues long. CDR3 DNA sequence: TGTGCCAGCAGTTTATACCGTTGGTACGAGCAGTACTTC. Its translation: CASSLYRWYEQYF.

This clone came up a few times. The chain is built from TRBV11-2 and TRBJ2-5; maybe TRBD2 (6 bases). V was cut by 5 bases and J by 5 bases, with 15 bases left in between. This CDR3 contains 14 residues. Germline assignment: CDR1 SGHAT and CDR2 FQNNGV. Written as DNA, the CDR3 is TGTGCCAGCAGCCGGGACGGAGGGAGGGAGACCCAGTACTTC. Translating gives CASSRDGGRETQYF.